This T cell receptor (beta chain) was captured in a study of cytomegalovirus exposure and HLA in healthy donors listed by TCRdb under 2017. About the study as a whole: An earlier analysis of fewer than 750 of the donors reported 276 Gb of sequence data and 90 million to 120 million unique TCR beta sequences obtained from roughly 170 million T cells. An early release that covered several hundred HLA-typed donors contained around 300 gigabases of sequencing data and tens of millions of unique TCR sequences. Of the approximately 370 genotyped donors, over 80% were placed in the genetic ancestry cluster associated with self-reported Caucasian donors. The study aimed to test whether signatures of past pathogen exposure could be identified by cataloging public T cell receptors. The study used immunosequencing to profile the T cell repertoires of 666 subjects and linked those repertoires to cytomegalovirus serostatus. Along with the approximately 600-subject first cohort, a separate validation cohort of 120 different subjects was used. To predict cytomegalovirus infection status, the study brought together high-throughput TCR immunosequencing, statistical association of individual TCRs with disease status, and machine learning. A later analysis re-analyzed previously published TCR beta repertoires from approximately 670 donors and added high-resolution HLA genotyping to study TCR occurrence patterns. Rather than using new phenotypic data, the later analysis identified candidate immune exposures from TCR beta sequences and from how often those sequences occurred across donors. An earlier analysis of around 640 of the donors used high-throughput TCR beta sequencing to judge whether each TCR beta V gene segment behaved as functional or pseudogenic. Donor age, sex, ethnicity and CMV serostatus were collected together with the repertoire data. A later genetic analysis took genome-wide SNP genotypes for about three fifths of the roughly 700 donors and used that subset as a discovery cohort. All discovery cohort repertoires had been generated on a single sequencing platform. Class I and class II HLA loci were covered by the typing at four-digit resolution. Typing coverage varied by locus: 629-630 donors for A, B, C, DRB1 and DQB1; some 520 for DQA1; around 570 for DPA1; roughly 470 for DPB1. Five DR-DQ haplotypes were handled as single units for association and clustering, since linkage in the cohort was strong. On average, about 240,000 unique TCR beta nucleotide sequences were sequenced per donor among more than 350 genotyped donors of the cohort, with 15% to 20% of those sequences being non-productive. The paper's findings and limits, for the study overall: In a later genetic analysis, fewer N-insertions in productive TCRs were reported among donors in an Asian-associated ancestry cluster than the approximately 630-donor mean. In both the original and validation cohorts, the classifier was reported to diagnose cytomegalovirus status with high specificity and sensitivity. According to a later analysis, most CMV-associated TCR beta chains appeared to be HLA-restricted, and the HLA associations seemed to be driven largely by CMV exposure. In vitro tests confirmed that three of the cytomegalovirus-associated TCR beta chains recognize cytomegalovirus antigens. In this cohort, only TCR beta chains were sequenced, and detectable features were limited by the absence of alpha or paired-chain data. Because counts were too low, about 15 rarely observed V segments, including chromosome 9 orphons, were left out of the earlier analysis of a few hundred of the donors. V-gene and J-gene trimming of TCR beta chains was associated with a missense DCLRE1C variant in a later genetic analysis, and the association was replicated in an independent cohort. The study listed 150 to 200 TCR beta chains as associated with cytomegalovirus. Sequencing depth was assumed to be roughly uniform across donors in the presence/absence analyses, though that assumption may not hold. When HLA alleles, especially DR and DQ, strongly co-occurred, TCR associations were difficult to assign to individual alleles. Linkage disequilibrium might explain the correlated functional status among segregating V segments, but an unknown experimental factor could not be excluded. HLA typing was unavailable for some donors at each locus, so association tests used only the typed subset. A cluster of highly shared sequence variants was judged likely to be a technical artifact of the sequencing pipeline. In a later analysis, HLA-associated TCR beta chains showed more clonal expansion and lower generation probabilities than non-associated chains that were equally common. A further reported finding was that TCR beta sequences accurately predicted the HLA-A and HLA-B alleles for most subjects in the first cohort. The only immune exposure information available for the cohort was CMV serostatus. In a later analysis, several top co-occurrence clusters were reported to appear linked to parvovirus B19, influenza, CMV and Epstein-Barr virus. Most TCR sequences were observed very rarely across donors, whereas some public TCRs were present in many individuals. In a later analysis, 16,951 TCR beta sequences were associated with specific HLA alleles at a false discovery rate of 0.05. Some IMGT-functional V segments, including TRBV6-2 and TRBV6-3, could not be told apart with the 87-base-pair reads, so those segments were excluded. In an earlier analysis of several hundred of the donors, most TCR beta V segments were observed in productive rearrangements about 90% or about 30% of the time, broadly matching IMGT annotations. The authors suggested that the approach could potentially be generalized to other disease states and immunological phenotypes. A later analysis found that TCR association rates varied across HLA loci, with DRB1 alleles showing the most associated TCRs and HLA-C alleles the fewest.

Details on this clone: Its specific antigen is unknown. No per-base quality is available; no much larger clone lies one base away.

Library prep was done by the immunoSEQ multiplex PCR assay. The multiplex PCR relied on a mix of 60 forward primers for TCR Vbeta segments and 13 reverse primers for TCR Jbeta segments. The CDR3 region of rearranged TCR beta genes was amplified from genomic DNA by a multiplex PCR assay. The amplified TCR beta libraries were sequenced on the Illumina HiSeq System as 87-base-pair reads. Per the original workflow: In a later analysis, 70 million to 95 million unique TCR beta chains were counted across the 650 to 700 repertoires, and roughly 11 million of these chains were shared by at least two donors. Raw reads were error-corrected and collapsed into unique sequences with a nearest-neighbor algorithm that merged closely related sequences to remove PCR and sequencing errors. To assign V, D and J gene segments, CDR3 sequences were aligned to IMGT reference sequences. For a sequence to be retained, at least a six-nucleotide match to both a V gene segment and a J gene segment was required. A rearrangement counted as productive if the CDR3 had no stop codons and remained in frame with V and J, and every other rearrangement counted as non-productive. CDR3 was defined according to IMGT convention as the region running from the second conserved V-encoded cysteine to the conserved J-encoded phenylalanine. The earlier analysis of approximately 590 of the donors excluded any sequence lacking an unambiguous match to a single V gene segment. In an earlier analysis of more than 500 of the donors, a V segment was called functional when productive rearrangements were above 56.7%, and segregating when the standard deviation between donors exceeded 5%. A statistical classification framework was developed to diagnose cytomegalovirus status using the catalog of TCR beta chain sequences. A later analysis assigned V and J genes by comparing TCR nucleotide sequences with IMGT/GENE-DB human TR gene sequences. A later analysis assigned CDR3 sequences and most-parsimonious VDJ recombination scenarios with the TCRdist pipeline. In a later analysis, each TCR beta chain was defined by its CDR3 amino acid sequence together with its V-gene family, and reads without a unique V-gene family were excluded. As a way to deal with suspected cross-contamination and a sequencing artifact, a later analysis dropped more than 500 nucleotide sequences that were highly shared and had low generation probability. A later analysis calculated a clonal expansion index for each public chain from normalized within-repertoire ranks of inferred template counts. A later analysis computed generation probabilities with a VDJ recombination model fitted to out-of-frame rearrangements, and checked the results against IGoR. Hypergeometric tests were used in a later analysis to score TCR-TCR, TCR-HLA and TCR-CMV co-occurrence, with a repertoire-size bias correction applied to the TCR pairs. False discovery rates were estimated in a later analysis by permuting HLA or CMV assignments 20 times. In a later analysis, co-occurring TCRs were grouped with DBSCAN, and TCRdist sequence similarity was added when clustering was performed within HLA-allele-positive subsets. Repertoires with fewer than 30,000 or more than 120,000 public chains were left out of co-occurrence clustering, as were about five repertoires with anomalous nucleotide sharing. Sourced from immuneACCESS, this table was stored by TCRdb with only in-frame sequences that have V and J called. A share of the clones is absent; for the studies checked, an unresolved V gene accounts for under half, and the remainder has no known explanation. Clonal size and the V and J genes are those of that table, whereas D and trimming came from the DNA. This sample holds 100,000 to 120,000 clones; 60% to 85% were observed only once. Of the sample, around 1.3% falls within the top ten clones.

CDR1 and CDR2 are drawn from the germline V gene: SGHTA, FQGNSA. Trimming at the junction amounts to 4 bases on V and 4 bases on J, and the germline ends lie 19 bases apart. The cysteine opens and the phenylalanine closes a CDR3 of 17 amino acids. The only DNA kept is the CDR3, 51 bases in frame from the first base. The cohort was made up of hundreds of healthy bone marrow donors. All cohort members were sampled while nominally healthy, although unrecorded immune exposures were likely present. The donor tested CMV seronegative, placing the donor among the 350 or so seronegative members of the cohort. A peripheral blood sample was collected from each donor, and TCR beta sequencing was performed on peripheral blood mononuclear cells. Genomic DNA was extracted from the blood cell samples with the Qiagen DNeasy Blood Extraction Kit.

Sequencing was carried out using PBMCs. The receptor comes from a man between 40 and 49 years old in good health and CMV-seronegative. The chain is encoded by TRBV7-2 joined to TRBJ1-4; no D gene is confidently identified. The DNA reads as follows: TGTGCCAGCAGCTCATTAGCCTCCGGGAGGGATAATGAAAAACTGTTTTTT. This yields the protein CASSSLASGRDNEKLFF. The full variable domain, completed from the reference TRBV7-2 and TRBJ1-4 proteins outside the CDR3, reads GAGVSQSPSNKVTEKGKDVELRCDPISGHTALYWYRQSLGQGLEFLIYFQGNSAPDKSGLPSDRFSAERTGGSVSTLTIQRTQQEDSAVYLCASSSLASGRDNEKLFFGSGTQLSVL.